This TCR beta chain stems from a study of CD8 T cells in ankylosing spondylitis. This clonotype was detected many times. Its antigen is still unknown. Findings of the study overall: Disease-linked clones were CD8+ and relatively rare in peripheral blood. Significantly higher representation of disease-linked clones was reported for matched ankylosing spondylitis synovial fluid. Earlier reports found some motif variants in synovial fluid and blood in reactive arthritis. Typical of ankylosing spondylitis blood, it appeared, was a TCR beta motif of eight highly homologous variants.

Quantitative 5'-RACE was performed with molecular barcodes, and it yielded the TCR beta libraries. MiXCR, applied by TCRdb to the 5' RACE reads, yields one record per CDR3 protein. The sample lists 750,000 to 850,000 distinct CDR3 sequences; approximately 10% were seen once. This CDR3 spans 12 amino acids. The germline V gene has CDR1 LNHDA and CDR2 SQIVND (reference sequence). V was shortened by 2 bases and J by 5 bases, with 4 bases between the two germline ends. This chain joins TRBV19 and TRBJ2-1; D not certain. What was sequenced was blood, either unsorted or a sorted T cell fraction (not recorded which). This TCR came from a male donor with ankylosing spondylitis. The CDR3: CASSIRDNEQFF. In nucleotides, the CDR3 is TGTGCCAGTAGTATACGGGACAATGAGCAGTTCTTC.